Described below is a single T cell receptor (beta chain) sequence and its context. In its sample, this clone was seen a few times. Its target antigen remains unknown. No much larger clonotype is one base removed from it; base qualities were not supplied. The data were obtained in a study of blood T cell repertoires in COVID-19 (dated by TCRdb to about 2020). In the study overall: The collaborator samples originated in the United States, Italy and Spain and spanned the acute and convalescent phases of COVID-19. Where available, HLA class I and class II types were taken from metadata supplied by the sample provider and were not determined by assay-based typing. The material from the prospective study consisted of cDNA or gDNA derived from T cells, B-cell-depleted T cells, or PBMCs. Deeply sampled blood TCRbeta repertoires from subjects exposed to, actively infected with, or recovered from COVID-19 were included in the dataset. A freely available public database, intended as a resource for researchers studying the immune response to SARS-CoV-2, is where the repertoires were released. Samples came from the ongoing ImmuneRACE study (first 160 participants) plus 1,254 subjects from 6 global collaborators. The sample metadata nearly always contained a de-identified subject ID, COVID-19 status, age in years and sex. The paper as a whole reports these results and caveats: The amount of clinical and demographic metadata varied by source and participant and was provided uncurated.

The immunoSEQ Assay, a bias-controlled multiplex PCR, was used to amplify TCRbeta CDR3 regions from genomic DNA. On the study's bioinformatics: Nucleated cell counts per sample were estimated from amplification of reference gene primers within the assay. To quantify the absolute abundance of each unique TCRbeta CDR3 rearrangement, sequence reads were collapsed and filtered. For each sample, productive Simpson clonality was calculated by taking the square root of Simpson's diversity index across productive rearrangements. Held by TCRdb, this immuneACCESS table contains in-frame sequences only and omits some clones. Under half of the omission traces to an unresolved V gene where checked; the cause of the rest is unknown. D and trimming were read from the DNA, whereas the V and J calls and clone size are those reported in that table. The sample table lists fewer than 200,000 clones, around 81% of them with a count of one. The ten largest clones take up about 8.1% of the sample.

There are 16 amino acids in the CDR3, from cysteine to phenylalanine inclusive. Only the CDR3 DNA stays, 48 bases, in frame from base 1. The V end gives up 6 bases and the J end 4 bases, leaving 9 bases in the junction not matched to a gene. In the germline V gene, CDR1 corresponds to SNHLY and CDR2 to FYNNEI. One collaborating source in Seattle enrolled patients during active infection and followed them longitudinally through the course of disease. Whole blood was collected in K2EDTA tubes by collaborating institutions according to the institutions' own protocols. Collaborator samples were shipped for TCRbeta analysis as frozen whole blood, isolated PBMCs, or DNA extracted from either sample type.

The receptor was isolated from a woman older than 75 with COVID-19, enrolled during active disease. Material: peripheral blood. The chain uses TRBV2 and TRBJ2-3; 11 nucleotides in the junction match TRBD2. The base sequence is TGTGCCAGCAGCGAGGGACTAGCGGTGCCCGCAGATACGCAGTATTTT. It is translated as CASSEGLAVPADTQYF.